The 25 T cell receptor beta chains in this list originate from one sample, sequenced in a study of regulatory T cells in long-lasting Graves disease (dated by TCRdb to the early 2020s). The sample's time point, from its label and the paper: newly diagnosed GD, antithyroid drugs for less than 3 months. RNA was extracted from PBMCs in TRIzol for both TCR sequencing and RNA sequencing. Library construction relied on multiplex PCR. Reads for this sample came from an Illumina HiSeq 4000. TCR beta libraries were built with iRepertoire HTBI primers and Arm-PCR amplification of CDR3 regions. The public reads were reanalyzed by TCRdb: fastp trimming at Q25, MiXCR alignment, in-frame beta chains only. Records with the same CDR3 protein are collapsed into one entry carrying the most frequent genes and DNA. In this sample the table shows over 500,000 distinct CDR3 sequences, about 16% of which occur a single time. The ten largest make up about 18% of the sample.

These data also formed part of another study, on T cells in Graves' hyperthyroidism and ophthalmopathy.

The specimen was peripheral blood mononuclear cells (PBMCs), collected at new diagnosis, from a patient treated with antithyroid drugs. These receptors all come from a woman in her twenties or thirties with Graves disease. Donor details come from another sample of the same person, matched by shared clones.

This clonotype was recorded many times. The genes are TRBV6-5 and TRBJ1-5; no firm D call. The CDR3 extends over 13 amino acids. V lost 2 bases, J lost 13 bases, and 15 bases lay in between. CDR1 and CDR2 (germline): MNHEY, SVGAGI. This chain's CDR3 is CASSYPRGGEQHF. CDR3 nucleotides: TGTGCCAGCAGTTACCCACGCGGTGGCGAACAGCATTTT.

The chain joins TRBV9 to TRBJ2-7, with D unclear. Germline loops: CDR1 SGDLS, CDR2 YYNGEE. The ends were cut back, 1 base at V and 2 bases at J, with 13 bases in the middle. This CDR3 spans 15 amino acids. The CDR3 protein is CASSVRPLSTYEQYF. CDR3 nucleotide sequence: TGTGCCAGCAGCGTACGCCCTTTATCAACCTACGAGCAGTACTTC.

This clonotype was recorded a few times. J is TRBJ2-7 and V is TRBV7-8, with TRBD2 matching over 8 bases. V lost 2 bases, J lost 2 bases, and 8 bases stayed unmatched. In germline, CDR1 is SGHVS, CDR2 FQNEAQ. The CDR3 is made up of 16 amino acids. The CDR3: CASSLRGAGATYEQYF. In DNA form, the CDR3 reads TGTGCCAGCAGCTTACGGGGAGCGGGAGCGACCTACGAGCAGTACTTC.

This clonotype was counted many times. The chain couples TRBV9 to TRBJ1-2; a weak D match, TRBD1 (5 bases). V was shortened by 2 bases and J by 3 bases, with 14 bases between the two germline ends. The CDR3 is 15 amino acids. The V gene's germline CDR1 is SGDLS and CDR2 YYNGEE. The CDR3: CASSVRVTGDYGYTF. The CDR3 DNA reads TGTGCCAGCAGCGTGAGAGTGACGGGGGACTATGGCTACACCTTC. Looking up the rest from reference TRBV9 and TRBJ1-2 gives the full variable domain: DSGVTQTPKHLITATGQRVTLRCSPRSGDLSVYWYQQSLDQGLQFLIQYYNGEERAKGNILERFSAQQFPDLHSELNLSSLELGDSALYFCASSVRVTGDYGYTFGSGTRLTVV.

This chain joins TRBV7-9 and TRBJ2-5, with 9 bases matching TRBD1. After removal of 5 bases from V and 1 base from J, the junction contained 11 bases not matched to a gene. Germline-derived CDR1 and CDR2 are SEHNR and FQNEAQ (reference sequence). The length of the CDR3 is 17 residues. The CDR3 DNA reads as TGTGCCAGCAGCACACGGACAGGGGATGAGGGCCAAGAGACCCAGTACTTC. Encoded protein: CASSTRTGDEGQETQYF.

At least ten counts were recorded for this clonotype. V gene TRBV2 combines with J gene TRBJ2-2; D perhaps matches TRBD2 (5 bases). This CDR3 is 15 amino acids long. V lost 4 bases and J 5 bases, leaving 14 bases between the germline ends. Germline lookup yields CDR1 SNHLY and CDR2 FYNNEI. The CDR3 sequence: CASSGPRAVTGELFF. The CDR3 bases are TGTGCCAGCAGTGGTCCGCGGGCGGTGACCGGGGAGCTGTTTTTT.

The sample holds many counts of this clonotype. Here the CDR3 reads CASSLVLNQPQHF. CDR3 nucleotide sequence: TGTGCCAGCAGCTTAGTTCTCAATCAGCCCCAGCATTTT. This sequence joins TRBV28 and TRBJ1-5; D is uncertain. This CDR3 spans 13 amino acids. V was shortened by 6 bases and J by 3 bases, with 9 bases between the two germline ends. The germline V gene has CDR1 MDHEN and CDR2 SYDVKM.

This clonotype was detected only a few times. A single base separates this from a much larger clone, so it may be a read error. The chain recombines TRBV6-9 with TRBJ2-1, with a weak D call TRBD2 (5 bases). Trimming left V 3 bases short and J 0 bases short, with 18 bases between. The germline V gene encodes CDR1 MNHGY and CDR2 SVAAGI. The CDR3 runs to 18 residues. CDR3 sequence reads: CASSYRSPGTLSYNEQFF. DNA for the CDR3: TGTGCCAGCAGTTACCGGAGCCCGGGAACCCTCTCCTACAATGAGCAGTTCTTC.

There are many counts of this clonotype. The chain couples TRBV28 to TRBJ2-7, with TRBD2 identical over 7 bases. The CDR3 extends over 16 amino acids. Trimming removed 5 bases from V and 5 bases from J; junction bases left unmatched: 15. Germline V gene sequence: CDR1 MDHEN, CDR2 SYDVKM. As DNA, the CDR3 is TGTGCCAGCAGTGGAAGCGGGAATGACCGCCCCCACGAGCAGTACTTC. Its protein product is CASSGSGNDRPHEQYF.

Only a few counts were recorded for this clonotype. The rearrangement uses TRBV27 and TRBJ2-5; 7 positions agree with TRBD1. The length of the CDR3 is 17 residues. Germline CDR1 is MNHEY and CDR2 is SMNVEV (reference sequence). V was pared by 2 bases and J by 2 bases, with 11 bases of the junction left unmatched. CDR3 residues: CASSLRKTGTAQETQYF. DNA for the CDR3: TGTGCCAGCAGTTTAAGAAAAACCGGGACAGCGCAAGAGACCCAGTACTTC.

The V and J genes are TRBV6-1 and TRBJ2-7; D not certain. V was clipped by 4 bases and J by 7 bases, with 8 bases between them. The CDR3 length is 11 residues. Germline V gives CDR1 MNHNS, CDR2 SASEGT. In DNA form, the CDR3 reads TGTGCCAGCAGTGTAGCTCTAGAGCAGTACTTC. Residues: CASSVALEQYF.

The chain recombines TRBV12-3 or TRBV12-4 with TRBJ1-6, with a possible D match to TRBD1 (5 bases). The V end was cut by 3 bases, the J end by 6 bases, with 12 bases between. The length of the CDR3 is 15 residues. Here the CDR3 DNA reads TGTGCCAGCAGTTTTGGGCAGGGTGCTAATTCACCCCTCCACTTT. This encodes CASSFGQGANSPLHF.

This clonotype showed up just a few times. The rearrangement links TRBV5-4 to TRBJ2-1; 13 bases are a match to TRBD2. The trim removed 2 bases at V and 8 bases at J, leaving 4 bases unmatched. The CDR3 consists of 15 residues. Per germline, CDR1 SGHNT and CDR2 YYREEE (reference sequence). In nucleotides, the CDR3 is TGTGCCAGCAGCTTACTAGCGGGAGGGCCCGATGAGCAGTTCTTC. It yields the protein CASSLLAGGPDEQFF.

In its sample, this clonotype was seen a few times. V and J are TRBV20-1 and TRBJ1-1; the match to TRBD1 covers 8 bases. Germline V CDR1 and CDR2: DFQATT, SNEGSKA (reference sequence). This CDR3 region has 12 residues. The CDR3 region is CSGRQGYTEAFF. The CDR3 region has the DNA TGCAGCGGAAGACAGGGGTACACTGAAGCTTTCTTT.

The table lists this clonotype with a few counts. The genes are TRBV19 and TRBJ2-5; D gene ambiguous. Germline CDR1 and CDR2: LNHDA and SQIVND (reference sequence). The V end lost 3 bases, the J end lost 3 bases, and 8 bases lay between the germline ends. CDR3 length: 13 amino acids. The CDR3 protein is CASSMSREETQYF. CDR3 in DNA: TGTGCCAGTAGTATGTCAAGGGAAGAGACCCAGTACTTC.

The chain joins TRBV28 to TRBJ2-5; D might be TRBD2 (5 bases). CDR3 length equals 14 residues. Trimming took off 5 bases at V and 3 bases at J, with 13 bases between the two ends. CDR1 and CDR2 (germline): MDHEN, SYDVKM. CDR3 region: CASSQRIGEETQYF. The CDR3 nucleotides are TGTGCCAGCAGTCAGCGGATCGGTGAAGAGACCCAGTACTTC.

This clonotype was found many times. The gene calls are TRBV6-2 or TRBV6-3 and TRBJ1-1; no clear D gene. This CDR3 comprises 11 residues. From germline, CDR1 is MNHEY and CDR2 SVGEGT. V lost 8 bases and J 0 bases, leaving 4 bases between the germline ends. CDR3 amino acids: CASLMNTEAFF. The CDR3 DNA reads TGTGCCAGCCTTATGAACACTGAAGCTTTCTTT.

This clonotype has a count of ten or more. This chain links TRBV28 with TRBJ2-7; D possibly corresponds to TRBD1 (6 bases). Germline CDR1 reads MDHEN; CDR2 reads SYDVKM. Trimming removed 5 bases from V and 3 bases from J, with 17 bases in between. This CDR3 contains 15 residues. CDR3 coding DNA: TGTGCCAGCAGTCCTAGCCGGGACACCCACTACGAGCAGTACTTC. Amino acid sequence: CASSPSRDTHYEQYF.

This clonotype occurred many times. The gene calls are TRBV28 and TRBJ2-7; D possibly corresponds to TRBD2 (6 bases). V shed 6 bases and J shed 6 bases, with 24 bases lying between them. Germline CDR1 MDHEN, CDR2 SYDVKM. This CDR3 is 16 amino acids long. CDR3 in DNA: TGTGCCAGCAGGCCTCAAGGGACTCCGAAGAAGGGCGAGCAGTACTTC. The encoded protein is CASRPQGTPKKGEQYF. Variable domain in full (rest from reference TRBV28 and TRBJ2-7): DVKVTQSSRYLVKRTGEKVFLECVQDMDHENMFWYRQDPGLGLRLIYFSYDVKMKEKGDIPEGYSVSREKKERFSLILESASTNQTSMYLCASRPQGTPKKGEQYFGPGTRLTVT.

This clonotype has only a few counts. A much larger clonotype is one base distant, so this may be a read error. The chain carries TRBV5-4 and TRBJ2-1, with 14 bases fitting TRBD2. Germline lookup yields CDR1 SGHNT and CDR2 YYREEE (reference sequence). The CDR3 is 15 residues long. V was clipped by 4 bases and J by 7 bases; unmatched bases: 4. DNA for the CDR3: TGTGCCAGCAGCGCCGGGACTAGCGGGAGAAATGAGCAGTTCTTC. Its translation: CASSAGTSGRNEQFF.

V is TRBV6-1 and J is TRBJ2-2; 11 nucleotides align to TRBD1. The CDR3 sequence is 15 residues long. V gave up 8 bases and J gave up 6 bases; unmatched junction bases: 8. In germline, CDR1 is MNHNS, CDR2 SASEGT. The CDR3 reads CASPKGTGGPGELFF. In DNA form, the CDR3 reads TGTGCCAGCCCCAAAGGGACAGGGGGGCCCGGGGAGCTGTTTTTT.

The table lists this clonotype with a few counts. This rearrangement joins TRBV3-1 to TRBJ1-4, with D possibly matching TRBD1 (6 bases). CDR1 LGHDT and CDR2 YNNKEL come from the germline V gene (reference sequence). V lost 5 bases to trimming and J lost 7 bases, with 11 bases between them. The CDR3 consists of 13 residues. The CDR3 region has the DNA TGTGCCAGCAGCGATGGGGGCGGTGAAAAACTGTTTTTT. It yields the protein CASSDGGGEKLFF.

This clonotype was counted many times. The rearrangement joins TRBV18 to TRBJ1-4; no definite D call. The CDR3 has 14 amino acids. In germline, CDR1 is KGHSH, CDR2 LQKENI. The V end was cut by 3 bases, the J end by 0 bases, with 5 bases between. The CDR3 region has the DNA TGTGCCAGCTCACCGAGTCCAACTAATGAAAAACTGTTTTTT. This codes for CASSPSPTNEKLFF.

This clonotype was picked up a small number of times. This chain links TRBV5-1 with TRBJ2-3, with D perhaps matching TRBD1 or TRBD2 (7 bases each). Germline V CDR1 and CDR2: SGHRS, YFSETQ. The CDR3 totals 14 residues. V dropped 6 bases and J dropped 5 bases, with 16 bases sitting between them. Here the CDR3 reads CASTMQGGRDTQYF. The CDR3 DNA is TGCGCCAGCACCATGCAGGGGGGGCGAGATACGCAGTATTTT.

A few counts support this clonotype. This chain joins TRBV7-9 and TRBJ2-5; 9 nucleotides align to TRBD1. The trim removed 1 base at V and 5 bases at J, leaving 5 bases unmatched. The germline V gene has CDR1 SEHNR and CDR2 FQNEAQ (reference sequence). The CDR3 consists of 15 residues. This CDR3 reads CASSLGQGVKETQYF. CDR3 nucleotide sequence: TGTGCCAGCAGCTTAGGACAGGGGGTGAAGGAGACCCAGTACTTC.